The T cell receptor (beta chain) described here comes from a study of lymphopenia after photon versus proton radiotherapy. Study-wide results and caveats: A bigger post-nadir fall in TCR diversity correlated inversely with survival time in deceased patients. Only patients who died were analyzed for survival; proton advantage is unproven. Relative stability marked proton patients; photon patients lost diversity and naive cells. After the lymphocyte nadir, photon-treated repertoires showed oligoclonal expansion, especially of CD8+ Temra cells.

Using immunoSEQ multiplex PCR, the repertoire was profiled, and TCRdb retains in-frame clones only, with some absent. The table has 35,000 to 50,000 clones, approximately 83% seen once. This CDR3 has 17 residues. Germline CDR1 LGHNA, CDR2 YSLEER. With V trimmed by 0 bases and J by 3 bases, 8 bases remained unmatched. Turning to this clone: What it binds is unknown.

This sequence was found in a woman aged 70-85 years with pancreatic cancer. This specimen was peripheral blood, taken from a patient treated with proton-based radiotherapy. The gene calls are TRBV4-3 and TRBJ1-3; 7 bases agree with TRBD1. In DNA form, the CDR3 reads TGCGCCAGCAGCCAAGAAACCCAGGCAGGGGGTGGAAACACCATATATTTT. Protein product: CASSQETQAGGGNTIYF.